This T cell receptor (beta chain) originates from a study of cytomegalovirus exposure and HLA in healthy donors. Overall study results and limits: Rarity held for most TCR sequences, but there were some public TCRs that occurred in many donors. For TCR beta chains, V- and J-gene trimming was later linked to a missense DCLRE1C variant.

In regard to this clone: What it binds is unknown.

CDR1 SEHNR and CDR2 FQNEAQ come from the germline V gene (reference sequence). Trimming left V 4 bases short and J 6 bases short, with 8 bases between. The length of the CDR3 is 12 residues. In the PCR, 60 Vbeta and 13 Jbeta primers were used. Sequenced by immunoSEQ multiplex PCR; TCRdb stores in-frame clones only, minus some. The sample carries roughly 130,000 clones, roughly two thirds recorded once. The sequencing sample was made of PBMCs. The chain links TRBV7-9 to TRBJ2-3; D is unresolved. The sequence was collected from a male donor in good health and CMV-seronegative. DNA of the CDR3: TGTGCCAGCAGCTCCCCCGGGGATACGCAGTATTTT. As protein: CASSSPGDTQYF.